These 15 T cell receptor beta chains share one sample of origin, sequenced in a study of T cell repertoires in ileal Crohn's disease. Time point defined: neoterminal ileum biopsy at postoperative endoscopy, about 6 months after surgery. Produced via immunoSEQ multiplex PCR; TCRdb's table is partial and in-frame only. The sample shows roughly 5,500 clones, about four fifths of them seen only once. The sequenced sample consisted of ileal tissue. The receptors were gathered from an adult with Crohn's disease.

The chain uses TRBV15 and TRBJ1-1; 7 nucleotides line up with TRBD1. After removal of 1 base from V and 3 bases from J, the junction contained 5 bases not matched to a gene. The length of the CDR3 is 15 residues. CDR1 is LNHNV and CDR2 is YYDKDF in the germline V gene (reference sequence). CDR3 loop: CATSRGDREYTEAFF. CDR3 in DNA: TGTGCCACCAGCAGAGGTGACAGGGAGTACACTGAAGCTTTCTTT.

The rearrangement uses TRBV5-1 and TRBJ1-2, with TRBD1 identical over 10 bases. Germline lookup yields CDR1 SGHRS and CDR2 YFSETQ. This CDR3 has 15 residues. V lost 3 bases and J lost 5; bases outside the gene matches: 7. The CDR3 sequence is CASSSWTGGLYGYTF. CDR3 nucleotide sequence: TGCGCCAGCAGCTCCTGGACAGGGGGTCTTTATGGCTACACCTTC.

This clone was seen just once. This rearrangement joins TRBV7-3 to TRBJ2-1; 10 bases are a match to TRBD2. Germline V gives CDR1 SGHTA, CDR2 FQGTGA. V shed 2 bases and J 12 bases; nucleotides not matched to a gene: 10. The CDR3 has 15 residues. CDR3 sequence: CASSLSLAGHGGQFF. In DNA form, the CDR3 reads TGTGCCAGCAGCTTATCACTAGCGGGGCACGGGGGGCAGTTCTTC.

This clone was counted between two and nine times. The chain uses TRBV11-3 and TRBJ2-1; perhaps TRBD1 as D (6 bases). CDR1 and CDR2 from the germline V gene are SGHNT and YENEEA. The V end was cut by 2 bases, the J end by 10 bases, with 9 bases between. CDR3 length: 12 residues. The chain's CDR3 is CASSLPRGEQFF. Here the CDR3 DNA reads TGTGCCAGCAGCTTACCTAGGGGGGAGCAGTTCTTC.

The rearrangement uses TRBV27 and TRBJ1-3; D is undetermined. The CDR3 has 11 residues. Looked up from germline, CDR1 is MNHEY and CDR2 is SMNVEV (reference sequence). Trimming left V 2 bases short and J 4 bases short, with 0 bases between. In nucleotides, the CDR3 is TGTGCCAGCAGTTTAGGAAACACCATATATTTT. It specifies CASSLGNTIYF.

This rearrangement joins TRBV7-9 to TRBJ1-2, with unresolved D. V shed 0 bases and J shed 1 base, with 9 bases lying between them. Germline assignment: CDR1 SEHNR and CDR2 FQNEAQ (reference sequence). The CDR3 contains 15 residues. The CDR3 loop is CASSLAPRGNYGYTF. CDR3 sequence (DNA): TGTGCCAGCAGCTTAGCGCCGCGAGGTAACTATGGCTACACCTTC.

Note on this clone: Other DNA sequences in the sample encode the same CDR3. This chain connects TRBV19 to TRBJ2-7; TRBD1 matches 8 bases. The CDR3 has 14 residues. Trimming removed 4 bases from V and 2 bases from J; junction bases left unmatched: 4. Germline lookup yields CDR1 LNHDA and CDR2 SQIVND (reference sequence). The DNA for the CDR3 is TGTGCCAGTAGTACCCGACAGGGGACCTACGAGCAGTACTTC. Its translation: CASSTRQGTYEQYF.

V usage is TRBV7-3 and J usage is TRBJ1-2; D is unresolved. The CDR3 covers 14 residues. Trimming shortened V by 5 bases and J by 4 bases, and 14 bases separated the two germline ends. Per the germline V gene, CDR1 is SGHTA and CDR2 is FQGTGA. Here the CDR3 reads CASSPTSAGYGYTF. The CDR3 DNA reads TGTGCCAGCAGCCCCACCTCTGCGGGCTATGGCTACACCTTC.

This chain joins TRBV7-3 and TRBJ2-3; 14 bases line up with TRBD2. J was trimmed by 1 base and V by 8 bases; bases with no gene match: 8. The CDR3 runs 17 residues. Germline-derived CDR1 and CDR2 are SGHTA and FQGTGA. Written as DNA, the CDR3 is TGTGCCAGCTTGAGGACTAGCGGGGGGACTCGCACAGATACGCAGTATTTT. The encoded protein is CASLRTSGGTRTDTQYF.

The rearrangement uses TRBV11-2 and TRBJ2-4; 7 nucleotides agree with TRBD1. The CDR3 totals 16 residues. Germline assignment: CDR1 SGHAT and CDR2 FQNNGV. V shed 4 bases and J 3 bases; nucleotides not matched to a gene: 9. The DNA of the CDR3 is TGTGCCAGCAGCTCCCCCGGGACAGCTGTCAAAAACATTCAGTACTTC. The encoded protein is CASSSPGTAVKNIQYF.

Only a few counts were recorded for this clone. The chain is built from TRBV18 and TRBJ1-1, with 9 bases lining up with TRBD1. Trimming at V came to 6 bases and at J to 6 bases, leaving 5 bases not matched to a gene. This CDR3 region has 13 residues. Germline V lookup: CDR1 KGHSH, CDR2 LQKENI. The CDR3 loop reads CASSQDRGSEAFF. The CDR3 DNA is TGTGCCAGCTCTCAGGACAGGGGATCTGAAGCTTTCTTT.

This clone has more than one count but fewer than ten. The chain links TRBV18 to TRBJ2-5; possible D gene TRBD1, 6 bases. V dropped 0 bases and J dropped 3 bases, with 11 bases sitting between them. Germline-derived CDR1 and CDR2 are KGHSH and LQKENI. The length of the CDR3 is 15 residues. CDR3 loop: CASSPPRTEKETQYF. The CDR3 bases are TGTGCCAGCTCACCACCCCGGACAGAAAAAGAGACCCAGTACTTC. Looking up the rest from reference TRBV18 and TRBJ2-5 gives the full variable domain: NAGVMQNPRHLVRRRGQEARLRCSPMKGHSHVYWYRQLPEEGLKFMVYLQKENIIDESGMPKERFSAEFPKEGPSILRIQQVVRGDSAAYFCASSPPRTEKETQYFGPGTRLLVL.

The gene calls are TRBV5-1 and TRBJ1-4, with D perhaps matching TRBD1 (5 bases). CDR1 is SGHRS and CDR2 is YFSETQ in the germline V gene. Trimming cost V 4 bases and J 0 bases, with 13 bases left between them. CDR3 size: 16 residues. CDR3 amino acids: CASSPQGVPTNEKLFF. Here the CDR3 DNA reads TGCGCCAGCAGCCCGCAGGGTGTTCCAACTAATGAAAAACTGTTTTTT.

The rearrangement joins TRBV11-2 to TRBJ1-1; D not resolved. Per the germline V gene, CDR1 is SGHAT and CDR2 is FQNNGV. The V end was cut by 2 bases, the J end by 0 bases, with 16 bases between. The CDR3 loop spans 17 amino acids. The CDR3 sequence: CASSLRAGATLNTEAFF. The CDR3 DNA reads as TGTGCCAGCAGCTTAAGGGCCGGAGCGACGCTGAACACTGAAGCTTTCTTT.

V and J are TRBV5-1 and TRBJ1-1; the D is unclear. The CDR3 covers 16 residues. Germline loops: CDR1 SGHRS, CDR2 YFSETQ. Trimming stripped 4 bases from V and 3 bases from J, with 19 bases between. CDR3 region: CASSVANDGGDTEAFF. Written as DNA, the CDR3 is TGCGCCAGCAGCGTGGCTAATGATGGCGGTGACACTGAAGCTTTCTTT.